Each of the 32 T cell receptor beta chains below was sequenced from the same sample in a study of T cell clusters in autoimmune cytopenias. Multiplex touch-down PCR amplified TRB using TRB-A and TRB-B pools in one tube. TCRdb reprocessed the multiplex PCR reads and keeps a single row for each CDR3 protein, giving no DNA. Its table lists 4,600 or so distinct CDR3 sequences. TRB was amplified from approximately 250 ng of peripheral blood genomic DNA per sample. These data were likewise used in another study, on T cell repertoires in aging, cancer and after chemotherapy.

Sequences were obtained from peripheral blood. The source of these receptors is a human donor in good health.

This clonotype is deemed medium-sized by its frequency. The chain couples TRBV19 to TRBJ1-4; as DNA is missing, the TRBD1 call by TCRdb cannot be tested. CDR3 length equals 15 residues. Germline CDR1 is LNHDA and CDR2 is SQIVND (reference sequence). CDR3 sequence: CASSTGQIANEKLFF.

This clonotype shows up as medium-sized by frequency. The V and J genes are TRBV7-9 and TRBJ2-3; TCRdb designates TRBD1, a call that cannot be tested without DNA. The CDR3 contains 15 residues. CDR1 SEHNR and CDR2 FQNEAQ come from the germline V gene (reference sequence). CDR3 residues: CASKQGGLRTDTQYF.

The J gene is TRBJ1-2, the V gene TRBV25-1; TCRdb gives TRBD1 as the D gene, but with no DNA this cannot be confirmed. Germline V gene sequence: CDR1 MGHDK, CDR2 SYGVNS. The CDR3 is 15 amino acids. The CDR3 spells CASSDAGQGPGGYTF.

In terms of frequency, this clonotype is medium-sized. The chain has TRBV24-1 and TRBJ2-2; the TCRdb call, TRBD1, lacks DNA for checking. The CDR3 extends over 15 amino acids. Germline lookup yields CDR1 KGHDR and CDR2 SFDVKD. The CDR3 here is CATSVGGDNTGELFF.

The chain couples TRBV5-1 to TRBJ2-1; TCRdb lists TRBD1, though no DNA is available to test this call. Looked up from germline, CDR1 is SGHRS and CDR2 is YFSETQ. The CDR3 contains 15 residues. The CDR3 region is CASSFRTLGDNEQFF. Drawing the rest from reference TRBV5-1 and TRBJ2-1, the complete variable domain is KAGVTQTPRYLIKTRGQQVTLSCSPISGHRSVSWYQQTPGQGLQFLFEYFSETQRNKGNFPGRFSGRQFSNSRSEMNVSTLELGDSALYLCASSFRTLGDNEQFFGPGTRLTVL.

The chain is built from TRBV5-3 and TRBJ2-1; the D gene TCRdb calls, TRBD2, cannot be checked with no DNA. TRBV5-3 counts as an open reading frame of uncertain function. This CDR3 is 16 amino acids long. Here the CDR3 reads CAKTLAGGGSYNEQFF.

The rearrangement joins TRBV20-1 to TRBJ2-5; no DNA is available, so the TRBD2 call from TCRdb remains unchecked. The CDR3 loop spans 14 amino acids. The V gene's germline CDR1 is DFQATT and CDR2 SNEGSKA (reference sequence). The CDR3 sequence is CSAIPGHTRETQYF.

According to its frequency, this clonotype is medium-sized (0.01 to 0.1%). This chain links TRBV5-4 with TRBJ2-5; TCRdb gives TRBD1 as the D gene, but with no DNA this cannot be confirmed. This CDR3 is built from 15 residues. CDR1 and CDR2 (germline): SGHNT, YYREEE (reference sequence). CDR3 residues: CASSLPGGSQETQYF.

The chain uses TRBV19 and TRBJ2-3. The CDR3 has 12 residues. Germline V CDR1 and CDR2: LNHDA, SQIVND (reference sequence). CDR3 sequence: CASSLGGDTQYF.

The chain employs TRBV5-1 and TRBJ2-1; no DNA is available, so the TRBD2 call from TCRdb remains unchecked. CDR3 length: 15 amino acids. Per germline, CDR1 SGHRS and CDR2 YFSETQ. CDR3 sequence: CASSPNPSGVNEQFF. The entire variable domain, with the rest obtained from reference TRBV5-1 and TRBJ2-1, is as follows: KAGVTQTPRYLIKTRGQQVTLSCSPISGHRSVSWYQQTPGQGLQFLFEYFSETQRNKGNFPGRFSGRQFSNSRSEMNVSTLELGDSALYLCASSPNPSGVNEQFFGPGTRLTVL.

This clonotype is classed as medium-sized by frequency. This chain joins TRBV7-2 and TRBJ2-3. The length of the CDR3 is 13 residues. Germline V gene lookup returns CDR1 SGHTA and CDR2 FQGNSA. This CDR3 reads CASSLGLPDTQYF. The variable domain in full, completed from reference TRBV7-2 and TRBJ2-3, reads GAGVSQSPSNKVTEKGKDVELRCDPISGHTALYWYRQSLGQGLEFLIYFQGNSAPDKSGLPSDRFSAERTGGSVSTLTIQRTQQEDSAVYLCASSLGLPDTQYFGPGTRLTVL.

This clonotype is labeled medium-sized (0.01 to 0.1%) based on frequency. J is TRBJ1-1 and V is TRBV30. Looked up from germline, CDR1 is GTSNPN and CDR2 is SVGIG (reference sequence). CDR3 length: 13 residues. The CDR3 loop is CAWSLGVGPEAFF.

Considering frequency, this clonotype is medium-sized. The V and J genes are TRBV6-2 or TRBV6-3 and TRBJ2-6. Germline V gene sequence: CDR1 MNHEY, CDR2 SVGEGT. This CDR3 contains 14 residues. The CDR3 reads CASSYNSGANVLTF.

CDR3: CASSPSQNTEAFF. V and J are TRBV6-5 and TRBJ1-1. Per germline, CDR1 MNHEY and CDR2 SVGAGI. The CDR3 covers 13 residues.

The chain links TRBV20-1 to TRBJ2-7; checking the TCRdb D call of TRBD2 is not possible without DNA. The CDR3 is 16 residues long. Germline CDR1 and CDR2: DFQATT and SNEGSKA (reference sequence). The CDR3: CSARTGLAGRGSEQYF.

This clonotype shows up as medium-sized (0.01 to 0.1%) by frequency. This chain joins TRBV6-5 and TRBJ1-6; with no DNA, the TCRdb D assignment of TRBD1 cannot be verified. The CDR3 spans 15 residues. CDR1 MNHEY and CDR2 SVGAGI come from the germline V gene. CDR3 sequence: CASSYRDREDSPLHF.

This clonotype is called medium-sized (0.01 to 0.1%) based on its frequency. The V and J genes are TRBV12-3 or TRBV12-4 and TRBJ2-2; TCRdb names TRBD2, which stays unverified in the absence of DNA. This CDR3 region has 17 residues. CDR3 protein: CASSSKAGGILTGELFF.

This clonotype ranks as medium-sized in terms of frequency. The gene calls are TRBV27 and TRBJ1-5; TCRdb returns TRBD1, unconfirmable since there is no DNA. Germline CDR1 MNHEY, CDR2 SMNVEV (reference sequence). The CDR3 is made up of 15 amino acids. Here the CDR3 reads CASSLGGKYNQPQHF.

This clonotype is deemed medium-sized by its frequency. The V gene is TRBV19, the J gene TRBJ1-6. The CDR3 loop spans 14 amino acids. Germline V gene data show CDR1 as LNHDA and CDR2 as SQIVND (reference sequence). The CDR3 reads CASSGDSYNSPLHF.

V is TRBV7-9 and J is TRBJ1-1; no DNA is available, so the TRBD1 call from TCRdb remains unchecked. Germline V CDR1 and CDR2: SEHNR, FQNEAQ (reference sequence). The CDR3 is 15 amino acids. The CDR3 sequence is CASSLGAGGIPEAFF.

V gene TRBV12-3 or TRBV12-4 combines with J gene TRBJ1-4; the D call from TCRdb, TRBD1, cannot be confirmed without DNA. CDR3 length equals 14 residues. CDR3 in amino acids: CASRLTGGEEKLFF.

This clonotype is called medium-sized based on its frequency. The chain couples TRBV11-3 to TRBJ1-2; TCRdb selects TRBD1, and the lack of DNA leaves this call unchecked. The CDR3 totals 13 residues. Germline V gives CDR1 SGHNT, CDR2 YENEEA. The CDR3 is CASSPWDLRGYTF.

Its frequency marks this clonotype as medium-sized. This sequence joins TRBV6-2 or TRBV6-3 and TRBJ2-5; TCRdb's D call, TRBD1, is unchecked because there is no DNA. This CDR3 has 16 residues. From germline, CDR1 is MNHEY and CDR2 SVGEGT. This CDR3 is CASSPGVWSGKETQYF.

This chain joins TRBV5-1 and TRBJ2-1; TCRdb's assignment of TRBD1 cannot be checked, as there is no DNA. Germline V gene lookup returns CDR1 SGHRS and CDR2 YFSETQ. The CDR3 is 14 residues long. CDR3 loop: CASSQGTGGLEQFF.

Considering frequency, this clonotype is medium-sized. The chain joins TRBV4-1 to TRBJ2-1; the TCRdb call, TRBD1, lacks DNA for checking. CDR1 and CDR2 from the germline V gene are MGHRA and YSYEKL. This CDR3 is built from 16 residues. The CDR3 loop reads CASSQLTGGEYNEQFF.

Considering frequency, this clonotype is medium-sized (0.01 to 0.1%). V gene TRBV18 combines with J gene TRBJ1-4; TCRdb's D gene call, TRBD1, goes unchecked for lack of DNA. Per germline, CDR1 KGHSH and CDR2 LQKENI. This CDR3 is 15 amino acids long. CDR3 in amino acids: CASSPSGQGNEKLFF.

This clonotype is deemed medium-sized by its frequency. The chain joins TRBV13 to TRBJ2-2. Per the germline V gene, CDR1 is PRHDT and CDR2 is FYEKMQ (reference sequence). CDR3 length: 13 residues. The CDR3: CASSFGNTGELFF.

This sequence joins TRBV7-9 and TRBJ2-1; no DNA is available, so the TRBD2 call from TCRdb remains unchecked. The germline V gene has CDR1 SEHNR and CDR2 FQNEAQ (reference sequence). CDR3 length equals 15 residues. This chain's CDR3 is CASSYGLAGNNEQFF.

The V gene is TRBV30, the J gene TRBJ1-4; the TCRdb D gene call, TRBD1, has no DNA to confirm it. The CDR3 spans 17 residues. CDR1 is GTSNPN and CDR2 is SVGIG in the germline V gene (reference sequence). The CDR3 protein is CAWSPTGSAGAVEKLFF.

This clonotype is classed as medium-sized by frequency. The CDR3 loop is CASSPGLGEAEFF. The genes are TRBV6-6 and TRBJ2-1; absent DNA, TCRdb's TRBD2 call cannot be checked. This CDR3 spans 13 amino acids. The germline gives CDR1 MNHNY, CDR2 SVGAGI (reference sequence).

This chain joins TRBV4-2 and TRBJ2-1; checking the TCRdb D call of TRBD2 is not possible without DNA. From germline, CDR1 is LGHNA and CDR2 YNFKEQ. The CDR3 runs 15 residues. CDR3 protein: CASSQRASGPNEQFF.

CDR3 region: CSAPPPGQGTDTQYF. The chain links TRBV20-1 to TRBJ2-3; TCRdb's D gene call, TRBD1, goes unchecked for lack of DNA. CDR3 size: 15 residues. Germline CDR1 reads DFQATT; CDR2 reads SNEGSKA (reference sequence).